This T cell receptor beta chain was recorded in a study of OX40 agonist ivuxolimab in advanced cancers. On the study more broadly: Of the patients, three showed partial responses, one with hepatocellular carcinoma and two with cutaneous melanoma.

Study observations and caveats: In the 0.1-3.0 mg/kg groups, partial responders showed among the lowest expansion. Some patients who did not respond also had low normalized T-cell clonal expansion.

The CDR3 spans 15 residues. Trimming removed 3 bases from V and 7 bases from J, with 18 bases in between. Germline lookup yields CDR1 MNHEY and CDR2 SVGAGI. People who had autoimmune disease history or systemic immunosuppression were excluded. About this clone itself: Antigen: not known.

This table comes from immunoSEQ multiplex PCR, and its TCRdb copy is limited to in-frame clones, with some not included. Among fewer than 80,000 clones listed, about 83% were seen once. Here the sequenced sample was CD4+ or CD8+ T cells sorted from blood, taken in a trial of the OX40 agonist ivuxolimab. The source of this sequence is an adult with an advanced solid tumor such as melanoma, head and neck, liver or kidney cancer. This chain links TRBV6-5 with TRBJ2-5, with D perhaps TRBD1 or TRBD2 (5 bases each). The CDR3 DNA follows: TGTGCCAGCAGTTATGTTGCGGCGGGTCAGGGGACCCAGTACTTC. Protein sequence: CASSYVAAGQGTQYF.